The 23 T cell receptor beta chains reported below all come from one sample, sequenced in a study of blood T cell repertoires in COVID-19. Sequencing used immunoSEQ multiplex PCR; TCRdb keeps in-frame clones, though not all of them. The table records fewer than 350,000 clones, 90% of them present only once. The sample was PBMCs or T cells enriched from blood (not recorded which). All receptors come from a woman between 18 and 29 years old with acute COVID-19.

The chain recombines TRBV12-3 or TRBV12-4 with TRBJ1-5; the D is unclear. This CDR3 is built from 13 residues. Trimming removed 5 bases from V and 1 base from J, with 6 bases in between. The CDR3 loop reads CASSDGSNQPQHF. In nucleotides, the CDR3 is TGTGCCAGCAGTGACGGGAGCAATCAGCCCCAGCATTTT.

The J gene is TRBJ2-1, the V gene TRBV4-1, with 11 bases fitting TRBD2. In germline, CDR1 is MGHRA, CDR2 YSYEKL. Trimming at V came to 0 bases and at J to 4 bases, leaving 8 bases not matched to a gene. CDR3 size: 18 residues. CDR3 sequence: CASSQDGTGLAAYNEQFF. The CDR3 nucleotides are TGCGCCAGCAGCCAAGACGGTACGGGACTAGCGGCATACAATGAGCAGTTCTTC.

In DNA, the CDR3 is TGCGCCAGCAGTTCCGGGACACTACATCAGCCCCAGCATTTT. Its protein product is CASSSGTLHQPQHF. The V gene is TRBV10-2, the J gene TRBJ1-5; possibly TRBD1 for D (6 bases). With 5 bases removed from V and 5 bases from J, the gap between germline ends came to 13 bases. Germline loops: CDR1 WSHSY, CDR2 SAAADI. The length of the CDR3 is 14 residues.

The count of this clone is one. The chain couples TRBV11-2 to TRBJ2-1; D remains unclear. V gave up 2 bases and J gave up 0 bases, with 8 bases separating them. The CDR3 has 15 amino acids. CDR1 is SGHAT and CDR2 is FQNNGV in the germline V gene. CDR3 in DNA: TGTGCCAGCAGCTTAATGTCAAACTCCTACAATGAGCAGTTCTTC. This encodes CASSLMSNSYNEQFF.

The rearrangement links TRBV27 to TRBJ1-5; D uncertain. V was cut by 2 bases and J by 3 bases, with 11 bases left in between. CDR3 length equals 15 residues. CDR1 MNHEY and CDR2 SMNVEV come from the germline V gene (reference sequence). The chain's CDR3 is CASSLEGGFNQPQHF. The CDR3 coding sequence is TGTGCCAGCAGTTTAGAGGGAGGATTCAATCAGCCCCAGCATTTT.

This chain uses TRBV6-5 with TRBJ1-5, with 8 bases aligning to TRBD1. This CDR3 region has 16 residues. Germline CDR1 and CDR2: MNHEY and SVGAGI. V trimming: 0 bases; J trimming: 4 bases; junction bases outside the gene matches: 5. The CDR3 region is CASSYSRTGRNQPQHF. CDR3 bases: TGTGCCAGCAGTTACTCGAGGACAGGGCGGAATCAGCCCCAGCATTTT.

This rearrangement joins TRBV5-8 to TRBJ2-3; tentatively, D is TRBD2 (7 bases). Germline CDR1 is SGHTS and CDR2 is YDEGEE. This CDR3 is built from 16 residues. Between the trimmed V and J ends, which lost 0 bases and 0 bases, there was a span of 11 bases. In DNA form, the CDR3 reads TGTGCCAGCAGCTTGGAAGGGGGGGGTAGCACAGATACGCAGTATTTT. It yields the protein CASSLEGGGSTDTQYF.

The J gene is TRBJ2-3, the V gene TRBV6-5, with a weak D call TRBD2 (6 bases). This CDR3 comprises 14 residues. Germline CDR1 MNHEY, CDR2 SVGAGI. V was pared by 5 bases and J by 2 bases, with 11 bases between. The CDR3 DNA reads TGTGCCAGCAGTACTCGGCGGGACACAGATACGCAGTATTTT. This codes for CASSTRRDTDTQYF.

The chain uses TRBV5-4 and TRBJ2-7; the match to TRBD2 covers 7 bases. The length of the CDR3 is 15 residues. Germline trimming cut 4 bases from V and 0 bases from J; bases unmatched to any gene: 7. Per the germline V gene, CDR1 is SGHNT and CDR2 is YYREEE (reference sequence). The CDR3 protein is CASSELPGGSYEQYF. CDR3 in DNA: TGTGCCAGCAGCGAGCTTCCGGGAGGCTCCTACGAGCAGTACTTC. The variable domain in full, completed from reference TRBV5-4 and TRBJ2-7, reads ETGVTQSPTHLIKTRGQQVTLRCSSQSGHNTVSWYQQALGQGPQFIFQYYREEENGRGNFPPRFSGLQFPNYSSELNVNALELDDSALYLCASSELPGGSYEQYFGPGTRLTVT.

This chain uses TRBV19 with TRBJ1-5, with D possibly matching TRBD1 (5 bases). The CDR3 loop spans 13 amino acids. The V and J ends lost 3 bases and 5 bases respectively, with 8 bases between them. Germline values: CDR1 LNHDA, CDR2 SQIVND (reference sequence). The CDR3 nucleotides are TGTGCCAGTAGTATTCAGGGCGATCAGCCCCAGCATTTT. Amino acids: CASSIQGDQPQHF.

CDR3 nucleotide sequence: TGTGCCACCAGCAGAGATGGCTTCTCCTACGAGCAGTACTTC. Its translation is CATSRDGFSYEQYF. This chain connects TRBV15 to TRBJ2-7; the D is unclear. CDR1 and CDR2 (germline): LNHNV, YYDKDF (reference sequence). The CDR3 is made up of 14 amino acids. Trimming pared 0 bases from V and 0 bases from J, leaving 6 bases between.

J is TRBJ2-6 and V is TRBV27, with D maybe TRBD2 (5 bases). This CDR3 has 16 amino acids. Germline V gene data show CDR1 as MNHEY and CDR2 as SMNVEV (reference sequence). Trimming stripped 3 bases from V and 1 base from J, with 10 bases between. CDR3 region: CASSFLGRSGANVLTF. The CDR3 DNA sequence: TGTGCCAGCAGTTTCCTTGGGAGATCTGGGGCCAACGTCCTGACTTTC.

This rearrangement joins TRBV18 to TRBJ2-7, with 11 bases identical to TRBD2. Germline V CDR1 and CDR2: KGHSH, LQKENI. This CDR3 is 16 amino acids long. The ends lost 4 bases at V and 0 bases at J; junction bases unmatched: 5. The CDR3: CASSRNGLAGSYEQYF. DNA for the CDR3: TGTGCCAGCTCACGAAACGGACTAGCGGGCTCCTACGAGCAGTACTTC.

Only one count was recorded for this clone. The chain uses TRBV30 and TRBJ1-5; D possibly corresponds to TRBD1 (6 bases). The CDR3 runs to 13 residues. V was cut by 2 bases and J by 3 bases, with 8 bases left in between. The germline gives CDR1 GTSNPN, CDR2 SVGIG (reference sequence). This CDR3 reads CAWSQGYNQPQHF. The CDR3 nucleotides are TGTGCCTGGAGTCAGGGGTACAATCAGCCCCAGCATTTT.

J is TRBJ2-7 and V is TRBV6-1, with TRBD1 identical over 8 bases. The CDR3 has 15 residues. The germline gives CDR1 MNHNS, CDR2 SASEGT. V was clipped by 3 bases and J by 5 bases; unmatched bases: 9. DNA of the CDR3: TGTGCCAGCAGTGACGCCGGGACAGGTACCGACGAGCAGTACTTC. It translates to CASSDAGTGTDEQYF.

CDR3 in DNA: TGTGCCAGCAGCTTGGAGGGGACTAGGGTCTCCGGGCAGTACTTC. The encoded protein is CASSLEGTRVSGQYF. This sequence joins TRBV5-5 and TRBJ2-7, with 8 positions matching TRBD2. With V trimmed by 0 bases and J by 9 bases, 11 bases remained unmatched. This CDR3 region has 15 residues. Germline CDR1 is SGHKS and CDR2 is YYEKEE (reference sequence).

The chain has TRBV4-2 and TRBJ2-7; 11 positions match TRBD2. V dropped 1 base and J dropped 5; count of bases not matched to a gene: 7. The CDR3 has 16 amino acids. CDR1 is LGHNA, CDR2 YNFKEQ, per germline. The CDR3 loop is CASSQAFLAGGHEQYF. The DNA for the CDR3 is TGTGCCAGCAGCCAAGCTTTCCTAGCGGGAGGCCACGAGCAGTACTTC.

The rearrangement joins TRBV7-6 to TRBJ2-5, with TRBD2 matching over 9 bases. The CDR3 has 18 amino acids. V trimming: 3 bases; J trimming: 4 bases; junction bases outside the gene matches: 15. Germline V CDR1 and CDR2: SGHVS, FNYEAQ. The DNA of the CDR3 is TGTGCCAGCAGCTTCAGTTTATCAGGGCGGGAGGGCCGAGAGACCCAGTACTTC. Translating gives CASSFSLSGREGRETQYF.

The chain links TRBV5-5 to TRBJ1-1, with 9 bases matching TRBD1. V lost 0 bases and J lost 1; bases outside the gene matches: 1. This CDR3 region has 15 residues. CDR1 and CDR2 (germline): SGHKS, YYEKEE (reference sequence). CDR3 bases: TGTGCCAGCAGCTTGGAGGACAGGGGGAACACTGAAGCTTTCTTT. Its protein is CASSLEDRGNTEAFF.

The CDR3: CASSEGAGPFYQETQYF. The CDR3 DNA reads TGTGCCAGCAGTGAAGGCGCGGGGCCCTTCTACCAAGAGACCCAGTACTTC. This rearrangement joins TRBV25-1 to TRBJ2-5; a possible D gene is TRBD2 (6 bases). V lost 2 bases and J lost 0, with 16 bases in between. The CDR3 contains 17 residues. Germline CDR1 reads MGHDK; CDR2 reads SYGVNS.

This chain uses TRBV2 with TRBJ2-4; 7 bases map to TRBD1. The CDR3 is 15 residues long. Trimming at V came to 3 bases and at J to 6 bases, leaving 8 bases not matched to a gene. Per germline, CDR1 SNHLY and CDR2 FYNNEI. The CDR3 DNA is TGTGCCAGCAGTGATATAAGACAGGGAACAAACATTCAGTACTTC. Translation gives CASSDIRQGTNIQYF.

The CDR3 loop reads CASSWARGPSKETQYF. Written as DNA, the CDR3 is TGTGCCAGCAGCTGGGCCAGGGGACCATCCAAAGAGACCCAGTACTTC. The chain carries TRBV5-8 and TRBJ2-5; weak D call: TRBD1 (6 bases). Trimming removed 3 bases at V and 3 bases at J, with 18 bases between. CDR1 SGHTS and CDR2 YDEGEE come from the germline V gene. This CDR3 is 16 amino acids long.

The chain uses TRBV7-8 and TRBJ2-1, with D uncertain. Per the germline V gene, CDR1 is SGHVS and CDR2 is FQNEAQ. V was clipped by 5 bases and J by 2 bases, with 4 bases between them. The CDR3 length is 12 residues. CDR3 DNA: TGTGCCAGCAGCCCTGCCTACAATGAGCAGTTCTTC. Its protein is CASSPAYNEQFF.